What follows are 13 T cell receptor beta chains derived from one specimen sequenced in a study of T-cell reconstitution after alpha-beta-depleted transplantation in children. TCRbeta library construction was performed incorporating unique molecular identifiers. MiXCR, run by TCRdb on the PCR reads, gives a single entry per CDR3 protein. Among about 200,000 distinct CDR3 sequences, 6.6% were seen once, and the ten largest hold just over 5.5%. The source was PBMCs, collected before TCRalphabeta/CD19-depleted stem cell transplant. These receptors all come from a boy aged 2 to 10 with acute lymphoblastic leukemia, due to receive a stem cell transplant.

This clonotype was found many times. V is TRBV6-5 and J is TRBJ2-7, with TRBD1 identical over 8 bases. This CDR3 region has 14 residues. Germline loops: CDR1 MNHEY, CDR2 SVGAGI. With V trimmed by 4 bases and J by 5 bases, 7 bases remained unmatched. The CDR3 region has the DNA TGTGCCAGCAGTTTGGTACAGGGGGTCAACGAGCAGTACTTC. Protein: CASSLVQGVNEQYF.

Ten or more counts support this clonotype. V gene TRBV9 combines with J gene TRBJ2-5, with TRBD1 matching 9 bases. CDR3 length equals 17 residues. Losses at the gene ends were 0 bases for V and 3 bases for J; bases not matched to a gene: 9. CDR1 is SGDLS, CDR2 YYNGEE, per germline. The chain's CDR3 is CASSVDGGQGLKETQYF. The CDR3 DNA sequence: TGTGCCAGCAGCGTAGATGGGGGACAGGGCCTAAAAGAGACCCAGTACTTC.

This clonotype was counted at least ten times. This chain links TRBV5-5 with TRBJ1-1; a possible D gene is TRBD1 (5 bases). Between the trimmed V and J ends, which lost 0 bases and 6 bases, there was a span of 15 bases. The CDR3 has 15 residues. Germline loops: CDR1 SGHKS, CDR2 YYEKEE (reference sequence). The chain's CDR3 is CASSLDLRVGPEAFF. The CDR3 DNA reads as TGTGCCAGCAGCTTGGACCTCAGGGTAGGCCCTGAAGCTTTCTTT.

This clonotype was observed many times. The gene calls are TRBV27 and TRBJ2-2; D may be TRBD2 (6 bases). CDR3 length equals 13 residues. The germline V gene encodes CDR1 MNHEY and CDR2 SMNVEV (reference sequence). V was clipped by 2 bases and J by 7 bases, with 8 bases between them. The CDR3 sequence is CASSLGGYGELFF. Written as DNA, the CDR3 is TGTGCCAGCAGTTTAGGGGGGTACGGGGAGCTGTTTTTT.

The V call is TRBV20-1, the J call TRBJ1-5; 8 positions agree with TRBD1. The V and J ends lost 6 bases and 0 bases, in that order; junction bases with no gene match: 16. The CDR3 is 18 residues long. The germline gives CDR1 DFQATT, CDR2 SNEGSKA (reference sequence). The CDR3 region has the DNA TGCAGTGCCCCTGCCGGACAGGGCCATTTTGGTAGCAATCAGCCCCAGCATTTT. Encoded protein: CSAPAGQGHFGSNQPQHF.

This clonotype was picked up many times. The J gene is TRBJ1-5, the V gene TRBV27, with D possibly TRBD1 on 6 matching bases. Germline lookup yields CDR1 MNHEY and CDR2 SMNVEV (reference sequence). The V gene lost 8 bases and the J gene lost 0 bases, with 11 bases spanning the gap. This CDR3 spans 14 amino acids. The CDR3 nucleotides read TGTGCCAGCGGGCAGGGGTTTAGCAATCAGCCCCAGCATTTT. Amino acids: CASGQGFSNQPQHF.

This clonotype has only a few counts. This chain connects TRBV2 to TRBJ1-4; D possibly corresponds to TRBD1 (5 bases). The CDR3 totals 17 residues. Trimming shortened V by 7 bases and J by 0 bases, and 18 bases separated the two germline ends. Germline CDR1 SNHLY, CDR2 FYNNEI. CDR3 sequence: CASTPFSGLTTNEKLFF. CDR3 in DNA: TGTGCCAGCACCCCCTTTTCGGGGCTAACAACTAATGAAAAACTGTTTTTT.

This clonotype was counted at least ten times. The chain's CDR3 is CASNPAWVGTEAFF. CDR3 DNA: TGTGCCAGCAATCCCGCCTGGGTGGGCACTGAAGCTTTCTTT. V is TRBV28 and J is TRBJ1-1; D unclear. Germline V gene sequence: CDR1 MDHEN, CDR2 SYDVKM. V lost 7 bases and J lost 4, with 16 bases in between. The CDR3 covers 14 residues.

The sample holds one count of this clonotype. It may be a read error: a sequence one base away is much more abundant. The V and J genes are TRBV28 and TRBJ2-3, with a possible D match to TRBD2 (6 bases). CDR1 and CDR2 (germline): MDHEN, SYDVKM. The CDR3 runs 15 residues. Trimming cost V 7 bases and J 5 bases, with 19 bases left between them. The CDR3 bases are TGTGCCAGCAACGTGCGGGGTGGCCCGATAGATACGCAGTATTTT. As protein: CASNVRGGPIDTQYF. The variable domain in full, with the rest retrieved from reference TRBV28 and TRBJ2-3, is DVKVTQSSRYLVKRTGEKVFLECVQDMDHENMFWYRQDPGLGLRLIYFSYDVKMKEKGDIPEGYSVSREKKERFSLILESASTNQTSMYLCASNVRGGPIDTQYFGPGTRLTVL.

This clonotype was picked up many times. This chain connects TRBV20-1 to TRBJ2-1; D possibly corresponds to TRBD1 (6 bases). Trimming stripped 5 bases from V and 2 bases from J, with 13 bases between. Germline CDR1 is DFQATT and CDR2 is SNEGSKA (reference sequence). This CDR3 has 14 amino acids. The CDR3 DNA follows: TGCAGTGCTCTCCGGACAGATACCTACAATGAGCAGTTCTTC. This encodes CSALRTDTYNEQFF.

A few counts support this clonotype. The chain is built from TRBV30 and TRBJ2-1, with D hard to call. Deletions cut 1 base from V and 4 bases from J, with 8 bases between. The V gene's germline CDR1 is GTSNPN and CDR2 SVGIG (reference sequence). This CDR3 comprises 13 residues. The chain's CDR3 is CAWSDGPYNEQFF. The CDR3 nucleotides read TGTGCCTGGAGTGACGGCCCGTACAATGAGCAGTTCTTC. The full variable domain, in which reference TRBV30 and TRBJ2-1 provide the parts outside the CDR3, is SQTIHQWPATLVQPVGSPLSLECTVEGTSNPNLYWYRQAAGRGLQLLFYSVGIGQISSEVPQNLSASRPQDRQFILSSKKLLLSDSGFYLCAWSDGPYNEQFFGPGTRLTVL.

This clonotype was seen more than once but under ten times. The chain carries TRBV5-6 and TRBJ1-1, with D uncertain. Germline V lookup: CDR1 SGHDT, CDR2 YYEEEE. V dropped 3 bases and J dropped 5 bases, with 8 bases sitting between them. This CDR3 region has 12 residues. The DNA of the CDR3 is TGTGCCAGCAGCTCATGGAGGACTGAAGCTTTCTTT. Amino acids: CASSSWRTEAFF.

This clonotype was recorded a few times. CDR3: CASSEGQFYSNQPQHF. The CDR3 bases are TGTGCCAGCAGTGAGGGGCAATTCTATAGCAATCAGCCCCAGCATTTT. The chain links TRBV2 to TRBJ1-5; perhaps TRBD1 as D (5 bases). The V end was cut by 3 bases, the J end by 0 bases, with 12 bases between. The CDR3 runs 16 residues. Germline assignment: CDR1 SNHLY and CDR2 FYNNEI.